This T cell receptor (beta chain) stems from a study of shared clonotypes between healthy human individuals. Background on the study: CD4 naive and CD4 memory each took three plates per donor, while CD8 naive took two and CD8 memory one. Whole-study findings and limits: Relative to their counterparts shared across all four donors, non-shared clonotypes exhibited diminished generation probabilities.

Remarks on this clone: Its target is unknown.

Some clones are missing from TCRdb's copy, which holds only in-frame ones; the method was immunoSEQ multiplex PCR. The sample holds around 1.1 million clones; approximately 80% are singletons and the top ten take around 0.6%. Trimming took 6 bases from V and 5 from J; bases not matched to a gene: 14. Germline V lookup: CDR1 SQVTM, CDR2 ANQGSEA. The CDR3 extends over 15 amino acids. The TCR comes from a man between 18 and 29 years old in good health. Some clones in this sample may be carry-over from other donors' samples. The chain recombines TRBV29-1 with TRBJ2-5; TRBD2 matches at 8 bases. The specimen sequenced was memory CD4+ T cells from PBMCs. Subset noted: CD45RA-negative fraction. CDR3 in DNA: TGCAGCGTCCAGGGAGGGATAGCGGGAACGGAGACCCAGTACTTC. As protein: CSVQGGIAGTETQYF.